A selection of T cell receptor beta chains follows, all from one sample in a study of OX40 agonist ivuxolimab in advanced cancers. Generated by immunoSEQ multiplex PCR, the TCRdb table keeps only in-frame clones and is missing some. The data show 70,000 or so clones, roughly 84% seen once. This sample comprised CD4+ or CD8+ T cells sorted from blood, obtained in a trial of the OX40 agonist ivuxolimab. These receptor sequences come from an adult with an advanced solid tumor such as melanoma, head and neck, liver or kidney cancer. Each CDR3 is given with its conserved first and last residue. Each record gives: D gene, V gene, clone size, J gene, CDR3 protein, CDR3 DNA. The D gene is left open where the match is weak. Size is omitted from some rows. Given values are once, few, many or a class for expanded clones.

d_call: TRBD2; v_call: TRBV5-1; clone_size: -; j_call: TRBJ2-7; cdr3_aa: CASSLRAGGLYYEQYF; cdr3_nt: TGCGCCAGCAGCTTAAGAGCGGGGGGACTCTATTACGAGCAGTACTTC
d_call: TRBD2; v_call: TRBV7-9; clone_size: -; j_call: TRBJ2-7; cdr3_aa: CASSLAGLAAYEQYF; cdr3_nt: TGTGCCAGCAGCTTAGCGGGGCTAGCGGCCTACGAGCAGTACTTC
d_call: TRBD1; v_call: TRBV10-1; clone_size: -; j_call: TRBJ2-1; cdr3_aa: CASSDRGLHNEQFF; cdr3_nt: TGCGCCAGCAGTGACAGGGGGCTTCACAATGAGCAGTTCTTC
d_call: TRBD1; v_call: TRBV11-2; clone_size: once; j_call: TRBJ1-1; cdr3_aa: CASSTHRTGSKNTEAFF; cdr3_nt: TGTGCCAGCAGCACTCATCGGACAGGGAGCAAGAACACTGAAGCTTTCTTT
d_call: TRBD2; v_call: TRBV6-1; clone_size: -; j_call: TRBJ2-7; cdr3_aa: CAISGSGTRIPYEQYF; cdr3_nt: TGTGCCATCAGTGGGTCCGGGACTAGGATTCCCTACGAGCAGTACTTC
d_call: TRBD1; v_call: TRBV2; clone_size: -; j_call: TRBJ1-5; cdr3_aa: CASSGTGDQPQHF; cdr3_nt: TGTGCCAGCAGTGGGACAGGGGATCAGCCCCAGCATTTT
d_call: -; v_call: TRBV6-5; clone_size: -; j_call: TRBJ2-7; cdr3_aa: CASSGRGSLHEQYF; cdr3_nt: TGTGCCAGCAGTGGAAGGGGCAGTCTCCACGAGCAGTACTTC
d_call: -; v_call: TRBV5-1; clone_size: -; j_call: TRBJ2-3; cdr3_aa: CASSNSGEPSTDTQYF; cdr3_nt: TGCGCCAGCAGCAACTCTGGCGAGCCTAGCACAGATACGCAGTATTTT
d_call: -; v_call: TRBV6-1; clone_size: few; j_call: TRBJ2-7; cdr3_aa: CASSEAGGIYEQYF; cdr3_nt: TGTGCCAGCAGTGAAGCTGGAGGGATCTACGAGCAGTACTTC
d_call: TRBD1; v_call: TRBV19; clone_size: -; j_call: TRBJ1-5; cdr3_aa: CASSEQGDQPQHF; cdr3_nt: TGTGCCAGTAGTGAACAGGGGGATCAGCCCCAGCATTTT
d_call: TRBD2; v_call: TRBV7-9; clone_size: -; j_call: TRBJ2-3; cdr3_aa: CASSLVAGADTQYF; cdr3_nt: TGTGCCAGCAGCTTAGTAGCGGGAGCAGATACGCAGTATTTT
d_call: -; v_call: TRBV6-5; clone_size: -; j_call: TRBJ2-5; cdr3_aa: CASSYSGTGQETQYF; cdr3_nt: TGTGCCAGCAGTTACTCGGGTACGGGCCAAGAGACCCAGTACTTC
d_call: -; v_call: TRBV6-1; clone_size: few; j_call: TRBJ2-7; cdr3_aa: CASSGTGTYEQYF; cdr3_nt: TGTGCCAGCAGTGGCACAGGGACCTACGAGCAGTACTTC
d_call: -; v_call: TRBV16; clone_size: -; j_call: TRBJ1-5; cdr3_aa: CASSQGQRDQPQHF; cdr3_nt: TGTGCCAGCAGCCAAGGACAGAGAGATCAGCCCCAGCATTTT
d_call: -; v_call: TRBV6-1; clone_size: once; j_call: TRBJ2-7; cdr3_aa: CASSETGPYEQYF; cdr3_nt: TGTGCCAGCAGTGAAACGGGCCCCTACGAGCAGTACTTC
d_call: -; v_call: TRBV4-1; clone_size: -; j_call: TRBJ2-1; cdr3_aa: CASSPKTESSYNEQFF; cdr3_nt: TGCGCCAGCAGCCCTAAGACAGAGAGCTCCTACAATGAGCAGTTCTTC
d_call: TRBD2; v_call: TRBV11-2; clone_size: few; j_call: TRBJ2-3; cdr3_aa: CASSRSGRALDTQYF; cdr3_nt: TGTGCCAGCAGCCGAAGCGGGAGGGCCCTAGATACGCAGTATTTT
d_call: -; v_call: TRBV6-6; clone_size: -; j_call: TRBJ1-2; cdr3_aa: CASSYLGTYGYTF; cdr3_nt: TGTGCCAGCAGTTACTTAGGGACGTATGGCTACACCTTC
d_call: -; v_call: TRBV6-5; clone_size: -; j_call: TRBJ1-5; cdr3_aa: CASSSTYSNQPQHF; cdr3_nt: TGTGCCAGCAGCTCGACTTATAGCAATCAGCCCCAGCATTTT
d_call: TRBD1; v_call: TRBV5-1; clone_size: -; j_call: TRBJ1-4; cdr3_aa: CASSLAGQGVNEKLFF; cdr3_nt: TGCGCCAGCAGCTTGGCGGGACAGGGAGTAAATGAAAAACTGTTTTTT
d_call: -; v_call: TRBV20-1; clone_size: -; j_call: TRBJ2-5; cdr3_aa: CSAVHQETQYF; cdr3_nt: TGCAGTGCTGTACACCAAGAGACCCAGTACTTC
d_call: -; v_call: TRBV27; clone_size: -; j_call: TRBJ2-6; cdr3_aa: CASSLTYSGANVLTF; cdr3_nt: TGTGCCAGCAGTTTAACGTACTCGGGGGCCAACGTCCTGACTTTC
d_call: -; v_call: TRBV5-1; clone_size: -; j_call: TRBJ1-6; cdr3_aa: CASSSRLTAEGHNSPLHF; cdr3_nt: TGCGCCAGCAGCTCGCGTCTGACAGCCGAAGGTCATAATTCACCCCTCCACTTT
d_call: -; v_call: TRBV28; clone_size: -; j_call: TRBJ2-7; cdr3_aa: CASSLNPRMAGSYEQYF; cdr3_nt: TGTGCCAGCAGTTTAAACCCGAGGATGGCCGGCTCCTACGAGCAGTACTTC
d_call: -; v_call: TRBV5-1; clone_size: -; j_call: TRBJ2-1; cdr3_aa: CASSTGTSFPSNEQFF; cdr3_nt: TGCGCCAGCAGCACCGGGACCTCTTTTCCCTCCAATGAGCAGTTCTTC
d_call: -; v_call: TRBV29-1; clone_size: -; j_call: TRBJ1-1; cdr3_aa: CSVLRGTEAFF; cdr3_nt: TGCAGCGTTCTTCGAGGCACTGAAGCTTTCTTT
d_call: TRBD1; v_call: TRBV27; clone_size: -; j_call: TRBJ1-2; cdr3_aa: CASSRRQGALGYTF; cdr3_nt: TGTGCCAGCAGTCGCCGACAGGGGGCGCTTGGCTACACCTTC
d_call: TRBD2; v_call: TRBV7-2; clone_size: few; j_call: TRBJ2-5; cdr3_aa: CASSLALGSGGETQYF; cdr3_nt: TGTGCCAGCAGCTTAGCGTTAGGCTCGGGGGGAGAGACCCAGTACTTC
d_call: -; v_call: TRBV18; clone_size: -; j_call: TRBJ1-4; cdr3_aa: CASSPPQNEKLFF; cdr3_nt: TGTGCCAGCTCACCACCCCAGAATGAAAAACTGTTTTTT
d_call: TRBD2; v_call: TRBV11-1; clone_size: few; j_call: TRBJ2-7; cdr3_aa: CASSSGGRSYEQYF; cdr3_nt: TGTGCCAGCAGCTCGGGGGGACGATCCTACGAGCAGTACTTC
d_call: -; v_call: TRBV29-1; clone_size: once; j_call: TRBJ1-3; cdr3_aa: CSVETPGNTIYF; cdr3_nt: TGCAGCGTTGAAACCCCGGGGAACACCATATATTTT
d_call: -; v_call: TRBV2; clone_size: -; j_call: TRBJ2-2; cdr3_aa: CASSRLAIGELFF; cdr3_nt: TGTGCCAGCAGTCGCCTAGCGATCGGGGAGCTGTTTTTT
d_call: TRBD1; v_call: TRBV6-1; clone_size: -; j_call: TRBJ2-7; cdr3_aa: CASGGQGSYEQYF; cdr3_nt: TGTGCCAGCGGGGGACAGGGCTCCTACGAGCAGTACTTC
d_call: -; v_call: TRBV10-3; clone_size: -; j_call: TRBJ2-2; cdr3_aa: CAIRDSGINTGELFF; cdr3_nt: TGTGCCATCAGGGACTCCGGGATCAACACCGGGGAGCTGTTTTTT
d_call: -; v_call: TRBV4-1; clone_size: once; j_call: TRBJ2-5; cdr3_aa: CASSQSPQGEETQYF; cdr3_nt: TGCGCCAGCAGCCAAAGCCCACAGGGTGAAGAGACCCAGTACTTC
d_call: -; v_call: TRBV4-2; clone_size: -; j_call: TRBJ2-3; cdr3_aa: CASSQNRNTDTQYF; cdr3_nt: TGTGCCAGCAGCCAAAACAGAAACACAGATACGCAGTATTTT
d_call: -; v_call: TRBV2; clone_size: few; j_call: TRBJ1-2; cdr3_aa: CASTFWEEIGGYTF; cdr3_nt: TGTGCCAGCACCTTTTGGGAGGAAATCGGGGGCTACACCTTC
d_call: -; v_call: TRBV4-1; clone_size: once; j_call: TRBJ2-3; cdr3_aa: CASSQRLPRTDTQYF; cdr3_nt: TGCGCCAGCAGCCAACGACTACCTCGCACAGATACGCAGTATTTT
d_call: TRBD2; v_call: TRBV7-2; clone_size: -; j_call: TRBJ2-1; cdr3_aa: CASSLGAGGYNEQFF; cdr3_nt: TGTGCCAGCAGCTTAGGGGCGGGAGGGTACAATGAGCAGTTCTTC
d_call: TRBD2; v_call: TRBV7-9; clone_size: -; j_call: TRBJ2-1; cdr3_aa: CASRYSGSGDEQFF; cdr3_nt: TGTGCCAGCAGATATAGCGGGAGCGGCGATGAGCAGTTCTTC
d_call: TRBD1; v_call: TRBV5-1; clone_size: -; j_call: TRBJ2-7; cdr3_aa: CASSLVGTGGFEQYF; cdr3_nt: TGCGCCAGCAGCTTGGTCGGGACAGGGGGTTTCGAGCAGTACTTC
d_call: -; v_call: TRBV21-1; clone_size: few; j_call: TRBJ2-2; cdr3_aa: CASSNSRDGGSRCTGELFF; cdr3_nt: TGTGCCAGCAGCAACTCAAGGGATGGGGGATCTCGATGCACCGGGGAGCTGTTTTTT
d_call: TRBD1; v_call: TRBV29-1; clone_size: -; j_call: TRBJ1-1; cdr3_aa: CSVEDRAYTEAFF; cdr3_nt: TGCAGCGTTGAGGACAGGGCATACACTGAAGCTTTCTTT
d_call: TRBD1; v_call: TRBV19; clone_size: -; j_call: TRBJ2-1; cdr3_aa: CASSMTGGFSNEQFF; cdr3_nt: TGTGCCAGTAGTATGACAGGGGGCTTCTCCAATGAGCAGTTCTTC
d_call: -; v_call: TRBV29-1; clone_size: -; j_call: TRBJ2-7; cdr3_aa: CSVEEEGSSFYEQYF; cdr3_nt: TGCAGCGTTGAAGAGGAGGGGAGCAGCTTCTACGAGCAGTACTTC
d_call: -; v_call: TRBV5-4; clone_size: -; j_call: TRBJ1-4; cdr3_aa: CASSTGTNNEKLFF; cdr3_nt: TGTGCCAGCAGCACCGGGACGAATAATGAAAAACTGTTTTTT
d_call: TRBD1; v_call: TRBV5-4; clone_size: -; j_call: TRBJ1-1; cdr3_aa: CASSPRQGNTEAFF; cdr3_nt: TGTGCCAGCAGCCCCAGACAGGGGAACACTGAAGCTTTCTTT
d_call: -; v_call: TRBV6-5; clone_size: -; j_call: TRBJ2-7; cdr3_aa: CASSYAGHNYEQYF; cdr3_nt: TGTGCCAGCAGTTACGCGGGACACAATTACGAGCAGTACTTC
d_call: -; v_call: TRBV2; clone_size: -; j_call: TRBJ1-1; cdr3_aa: CASNWDTGYTEAFF; cdr3_nt: TGTGCCAGCAACTGGGACACCGGCTACACTGAAGCTTTCTTT
d_call: -; v_call: TRBV28; clone_size: few; j_call: TRBJ1-3; cdr3_aa: CASSSAWNTIYF; cdr3_nt: TGTGCCAGCAGTTCCGCATGGAACACCATATATTTT
d_call: -; v_call: TRBV12-1; clone_size: -; j_call: TRBJ2-7; cdr3_aa: CASSPTGYEQYF; cdr3_nt: TGTGCCAGCAGCCCTACAGGGTACGAGCAGTACTTC
d_call: -; v_call: TRBV28; clone_size: -; j_call: TRBJ1-2; cdr3_aa: CASSLDQSWEGYTF; cdr3_nt: TGTGCCAGCAGTTTAGATCAGTCATGGGAGGGCTACACCTTC
d_call: TRBD1; v_call: TRBV10-2; clone_size: -; j_call: TRBJ2-1; cdr3_aa: CASTRTGPYNEQFF; cdr3_nt: TGCGCCAGCACACGGACAGGGCCGTACAATGAGCAGTTCTTC
d_call: TRBD2; v_call: TRBV5-6; clone_size: few; j_call: TRBJ2-1; cdr3_aa: CASSSGWTSGRLSNEQFF; cdr3_nt: TGTGCCAGCAGCTCCGGATGGACTAGCGGGAGATTGAGCAATGAGCAGTTCTTC
d_call: -; v_call: TRBV19; clone_size: -; j_call: TRBJ2-2; cdr3_aa: CASSPFGGTNTGELFF; cdr3_nt: TGTGCCAGTAGCCCTTTTGGGGGAACGAACACCGGGGAGCTGTTTTTT
d_call: -; v_call: TRBV5-1; clone_size: -; j_call: TRBJ1-1; cdr3_aa: CASSPTGGRYTEAFF; cdr3_nt: TGCGCCAGCAGCCCCACCGGGGGTAGGTACACTGAAGCTTTCTTT
d_call: TRBD1; v_call: TRBV6-5; clone_size: -; j_call: TRBJ1-2; cdr3_aa: CASSRPTGEGGYTF; cdr3_nt: TGTGCCAGCAGTCGTCCGACAGGGGAGGGTGGCTACACCTTC
d_call: -; v_call: TRBV5-6; clone_size: -; j_call: TRBJ1-4; cdr3_aa: CASSWGNEKLFF; cdr3_nt: TGTGCCAGCAGCTGGGGAAATGAAAAACTGTTTTTT
d_call: -; v_call: TRBV6-4; clone_size: -; j_call: TRBJ2-5; cdr3_aa: CASSPGVEETQYF; cdr3_nt: TGTGCCAGCAGTCCTGGGGTTGAGGAGACCCAGTACTTC